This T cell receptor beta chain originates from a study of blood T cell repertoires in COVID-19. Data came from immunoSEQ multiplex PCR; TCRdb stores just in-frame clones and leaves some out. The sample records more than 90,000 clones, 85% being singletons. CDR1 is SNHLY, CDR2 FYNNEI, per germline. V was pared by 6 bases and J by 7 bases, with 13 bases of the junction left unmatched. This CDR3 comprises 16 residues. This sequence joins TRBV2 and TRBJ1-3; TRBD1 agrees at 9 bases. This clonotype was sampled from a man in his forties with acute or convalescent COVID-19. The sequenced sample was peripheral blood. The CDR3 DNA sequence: TGTGCCAGCAGCGCCGTTGGGACAGGGCCGAGGAACACCATATATTTT. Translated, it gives CASSAVGTGPRNTIYF.